This TCR beta chain was sequenced during a study of T cells in localized non-small cell lung cancer. Sequencing used immunoSEQ multiplex PCR; TCRdb keeps in-frame clones, though not all of them. Among about 72,000 clones listed, approximately 85% were seen once. The germline CDR1 and CDR2 sequences are SNHLY and FYNNEI. V shed 6 bases and J shed 3 bases, with 5 bases lying between them. The CDR3 length is 11 residues. The gene calls are TRBV2 and TRBJ2-5, with D hard to call. The specimen was peripheral blood, collected before any cancer treatment. This TCR was sampled from a female donor of 60 years or more with stage I lung adenocarcinoma. For the CDR3, the DNA is TGTGCCAGCAGGGTTGAAGAGACCCAGTACTTC. Translation: CASRVEETQYF.